This T cell receptor beta chain originates from a study of regulatory T cells in long-lasting Graves disease. Across the study: Those Graves' patients who were newly diagnosed had been on antithyroid drugs under 3 months.

The time point denotes: newly diagnosed GD, antithyroid drugs for less than 3 months. Following extraction of RNA from PBMCs, that RNA was used to make the TCR library. From an endocrinology department in Xi'an, China, came the patients. Germline CDR1 reads SNHLY; CDR2 reads FYNNEI. The CDR3 contains 11 residues. V dropped 10 bases and J dropped 8 bases, with 14 bases sitting between them. This clonotype was seen repeatedly, ten times or more. Construction of TCR beta libraries relied on iRepertoire HTBI primers and on Arm-PCR targeting CDR3 regions. TCRdb fed the multiplex PCR reads into MiXCR, producing one record per CDR3 protein. The table has hundreds of thousands of distinct CDR3 sequences, approximately 13% seen once. This same sample was also taken into another study, of T cells in Graves' hyperthyroidism and ophthalmopathy. That source adds: First-round RT-PCR with HTBI primers amplified the TCR CDR3 region.

The source was peripheral blood mononuclear cells (PBMCs), collected at new diagnosis, from a patient treated with antithyroid drugs. The TCR was taken from a man younger than 45 with Graves disease. This rearrangement joins TRBV2 to TRBJ1-2, with a possible D match to TRBD1 (6 bases). CDR3 sequence: CATLRGPGYTF. As DNA, the CDR3 is TGTGCCACCTTGCGGGGGCCAGGCTACACCTTC.